The 8 T cell receptor beta chains presented below share a single source sample, sequenced in a study of cytomegalovirus exposure and HLA in healthy donors. PCR primers comprised 60 Vbeta and 13 Jbeta primers. Sequencing was performed with immunoSEQ multiplex PCR; in TCRdb, only in-frame clones are kept and a portion is missing. The table shows nearly 110,000 clones, with around 80% occurring only once. The source material was PBMCs. The receptors were sampled from a man in his sixties in good health and CMV-seronegative.

This clone occurred once. The CDR3: CASSGQPSDTQYF. CDR3 DNA sequence: TGTGCCAGCTCGGGACAGCCTTCAGATACGCAGTATTTT. This chain uses TRBV7-6 with TRBJ2-3; 7 nucleotides align to TRBD1. The V gene end was trimmed by 8 bases and the J gene end by 4 bases; junction bases not matched to a gene: 6. From germline, CDR1 is SGHVS and CDR2 FNYEAQ. This CDR3 comprises 13 residues.

The J gene is TRBJ2-3, the V gene TRBV10-3; D unresolved. The CDR3 has 15 amino acids. V dropped 3 bases and J dropped 2 bases, with 12 bases sitting between them. Per germline, CDR1 ENHRY and CDR2 SYGVKD. The CDR3 nucleotides read TGTGCCATCAGTGAATTGTCAGGCATCACAGATACGCAGTATTTT. Protein: CAISELSGITDTQYF.

The V gene is TRBV18, the J gene TRBJ2-7, with 7 positions matching TRBD1. This CDR3 has 15 residues. Unmatched junction bases numbered 4, after V lost 1 base and J lost 1 base. Looked up from germline, CDR1 is KGHSH and CDR2 is LQKENI. CDR3 amino acids: CASSPHRGSSYEQYV. CDR3 nucleotides: TGTGCCAGCTCACCACACAGGGGTTCGTCCTACGAGCAGTACGTC.

This clone was seen a handful of times. The CDR3 DNA sequence: TGCGCCAGCAGCCCACGGGACAGGGGCTACAATGAGCAGTTCTTC. This gives the protein CASSPRDRGYNEQFF. V and J are TRBV4-3 and TRBJ2-1, with 10 bases matching TRBD1. Germline V lookup: CDR1 LGHNA, CDR2 YSLEER. Trimming took 4 bases from V and 3 from J; bases not matched to a gene: 3. The CDR3 contains 15 residues.

This chain joins TRBV11-2 and TRBJ1-1; D is ambiguous. Looked up from germline, CDR1 is SGHAT and CDR2 is FQNNGV. The CDR3 runs 14 residues. V lost 1 base and J lost 5, with 11 bases in between. CDR3 protein: CASSLVTSGTEAFF. The CDR3 DNA reads TGTGCCAGCAGCTTAGTTACCTCCGGGACTGAAGCTTTCTTT.

In its sample, this clone was seen once. CDR3 coding DNA: TGTGCCAGCTGGCTTGTGGGGGGGGATGGCTACACCTTC. Protein product: CASWLVGGDGYTF. The V gene is TRBV6-1, the J gene TRBJ1-2; a weak D match, TRBD1 (5 bases). Trimming shortened V by 8 bases and J by 6 bases, and 16 bases separated the two germline ends. Germline CDR1 is MNHNS and CDR2 is SASEGT. CDR3 length equals 13 residues.

This clone was counted a few times. The V call is TRBV4-1, the J call TRBJ1-4; 7 nucleotides agree with TRBD1. With V trimmed by 4 bases and J by 3 bases, 2 bases remained unmatched. CDR1 and CDR2 (germline): MGHRA, YSYEKL. The CDR3 has 14 amino acids. The CDR3 nucleotides read TGCGCCAGCAGCCGGGGACAGCCTAATGAAAAACTGTTTTTT. This encodes CASSRGQPNEKLFF.

About this clone: The identical CDR3 is also encoded by other nucleotide sequences in the sample. The chain has TRBV30 and TRBJ1-1; D might be TRBD1 (5 bases). Germline V gene sequence: CDR1 GTSNPN, CDR2 SVGIG (reference sequence). V was pared by 1 base and J by 5 bases, with 11 bases between. The CDR3 has 13 residues. CDR3: CAWSGQGRTEAFF. The CDR3 nucleotides read TGTGCCTGGAGTGGCCAGGGAAGGACTGAAGCTTTCTTT.